Below, 27 T cell receptor beta chains from the same sample are listed, as sequenced in a study of blood T cells in healthy people across ages. With a J-beta primer mix and a sample-barcoded 5' primer, a second PCR ran roughly 6 to 12 cycles. TCRdb processed the 5' RACE reads anew with MiXCR; each CDR3 protein has one entry. This sample has hundreds of thousands of distinct CDR3 sequences; less than 70% occur once, and the top ten carry about two fifths. Sequencing was carried out using blood. These receptors all stem from a man aged 80 or over in good health.

This sequence joins TRBV28 and TRBJ2-7; D is unclear. V lost 6 bases to trimming and J lost 2 bases, with 17 bases between them. This CDR3 comprises 15 residues. Germline V gene lookup returns CDR1 MDHEN and CDR2 SYDVKM. The CDR3 protein is CASSPSGKGAYEQYF. Here the CDR3 DNA reads TGTGCCAGCAGCCCCAGTGGGAAAGGCGCCTACGAGCAGTACTTC.

This clonotype was picked up one time. The chain employs TRBV20-1 and TRBJ1-6, with D unclear. This CDR3 is built from 14 residues. Trimming pared 3 bases from V and 3 bases from J, leaving 9 bases between. Germline CDR1 reads DFQATT; CDR2 reads SNEGSKA (reference sequence). As DNA, the CDR3 is TGCAGTGCTAGCCCCGGGATCTATAATTCACCCCTCCACTTT. Translated: CSASPGIYNSPLHF.

This clonotype came up a few times. The chain links TRBV7-2 to TRBJ2-3, with 8 nucleotides matching TRBD1. Germline CDR1 reads SGHTA; CDR2 reads FQGNSA. CDR3 length: 14 amino acids. V was pared by 5 bases and J by 14 bases, with 15 bases of the junction left unmatched. The CDR3 reads CASSGGTGHRYAYF. The CDR3 region has the DNA TGTGCCAGCAGCGGGGGGACAGGACACAGATACGCGTATTTT.

The chain uses TRBV5-1 and TRBJ1-2; D perhaps matches TRBD1 (5 bases). In germline, CDR1 is SGHRS, CDR2 YFSETQ. The CDR3 consists of 14 residues. V lost 3 bases and J 0 bases, leaving 9 bases between the germline ends. In DNA form, the CDR3 reads TGCGCCAGCAGCTCGGGACGGACTAACTATGGCTACACCTTC. This encodes CASSSGRTNYGYTF.

This clonotype was found a few times. The chain couples TRBV7-3 to TRBJ2-3; perhaps TRBD1 as D (5 bases). V lost 2 bases to trimming and J lost 0 bases, with 9 bases between them. Looked up from germline, CDR1 is SGHTA and CDR2 is FQGTGA. The CDR3 has 15 amino acids. The DNA of the CDR3 is TGTGCCAGCAGCTTAGGGGCTTCTAGCACAGATACGCAGTATTTT. This codes for CASSLGASSTDTQYF.

This clonotype has just a few counts. V is TRBV7-2 and J is TRBJ1-2, with D unclear. Germline values: CDR1 SGHTA, CDR2 FQGNSA. Between the trimmed V and J ends, which lost 7 bases and 3 bases, there was a span of 18 bases. CDR3 length equals 15 residues. The CDR3 DNA reads as TGTGCCAGCACCCAGGCGGCAGCGCCTCACTATGGCTACACCTTC. Its protein is CASTQAAAPHYGYTF.

The V gene is TRBV10-1, the J gene TRBJ2-1, with TRBD2 matching over 9 bases. V lost 2 bases to trimming and J lost 6 bases; unmatched junction nucleotides: 8. The CDR3 length is 16 residues. The germline V gene encodes CDR1 WNHNN and CDR2 SYGVQD (reference sequence). In DNA form, the CDR3 reads TGCGCCAGCAGTGAGGCCGGGACTAGCCCCAGCAATGAGCAGTTCTTC. Protein: CASSEAGTSPSNEQFF.

The V and J genes are TRBV5-1 and TRBJ1-2; no firm D call. The CDR3 runs to 13 residues. Trimming shortened V by 3 bases and J by 5 bases, and 11 bases separated the two germline ends. Germline values: CDR1 SGHRS, CDR2 YFSETQ. The DNA of the CDR3 is TGCGCCAGCAGCTGGCAGGAACAGTATGGCTACACCTTC. It specifies CASSWQEQYGYTF.

This clonotype was seen a few times. The genes are TRBV21-1 and TRBJ2-1. TRBV21-1 represents a pseudogene. CDR3 length equals 14 residues. The CDR3 spells CASSKEGPGDEQFF. Here the CDR3 DNA reads TGTGCCAGCAGCAAAGAAGGTCCTGGTGATGAGCAGTTCTTC.

This clonotype was counted only a few times. The V and J genes are TRBV28 and TRBJ2-7, with D possibly being TRBD1 or TRBD2 (5 bases each). The CDR3 has 14 amino acids. The V end was cut by 6 bases, the J end by 2 bases, with 14 bases between. From germline, CDR1 is MDHEN and CDR2 SYDVKM. CDR3 sequence: CASRGLMGPYEQYF. CDR3 DNA sequence: TGTGCCAGCAGGGGGTTGATGGGACCCTACGAGCAGTACTTC.

This chain links TRBV5-6 with TRBJ2-4, with D possibly matching TRBD2 (5 bases). Germline lookup yields CDR1 SGHDT and CDR2 YYEEEE. The CDR3 runs 16 residues. With 1 base removed from V and 0 bases from J, the gap between germline ends came to 11 bases. This CDR3 is CASSLRRLLAKNIQYF. CDR3 DNA sequence: TGTGCCAGCAGCTTGCGCAGACTACTAGCCAAAAACATTCAGTACTTC.

This chain uses TRBV3-1 with TRBJ2-1; 8 bases agree with TRBD2. CDR3 length: 15 residues. CDR1 is LGHDT, CDR2 YNNKEL, per germline (reference sequence). The trim removed 1 base at V and 7 bases at J, leaving 6 bases unmatched. The DNA of the CDR3 is TGTGCCAGCAGCCAAGGCCGAGCGGGAGTTAATGAGCAGTTCTTC. Its protein product is CASSQGRAGVNEQFF.

This sequence joins TRBV21-1 and TRBJ2-3; whether TRBD1, the table's D call, matches the DNA was not checked. TRBV21-1 is designated a pseudogene. The CDR3 has 16 amino acids. The CDR3 loop reads CASSKSPGRRHRYAYF. The CDR3 DNA reads as TGTGCCAGCAGCAAATCGCCAGGGCGGAGGCACAGATACGCGTATTTT.

In its sample, this clonotype was seen a few times. The chain has TRBV7-2 and TRBJ2-3, with D perhaps TRBD2 (5 bases). V was shortened by 5 bases and J by 14 bases, with 23 bases between the two germline ends. The CDR3 spans 14 residues. Per the germline V gene, CDR1 is SGHTA and CDR2 is FQGNSA. The CDR3 loop is CASSPEAGIRYAYF. The CDR3 DNA follows: TGTGCCAGCAGCCCCGAGGCCGGGATCAGATACGCGTATTTT.

This clonotype was found a few times. This chain links TRBV5-1 with TRBJ1-1; D not resolved. This CDR3 is built from 15 residues. Germline CDR1 and CDR2: SGHRS and YFSETQ. The V end lost 1 base, the J end lost 0 bases, and 10 bases lay between the germline ends. CDR3 region: CASSLYGSVNTEAFF. The CDR3 coding sequence is TGCGCCAGCAGCTTGTACGGCAGCGTGAACACTGAAGCTTTCTTT.

This chain connects TRBV3-1 to TRBJ2-7, with 9 positions matching TRBD2. The V segment lost 1 base and the J segment 2 bases; nucleotides outside the gene matches: 9. The CDR3 spans 17 residues. CDR1 is LGHDT, CDR2 YNNKEL, per germline (reference sequence). CDR3 DNA: TGTGCCAGCAGCCAAGTGGGTAGCGGGAGTTTCCCCTACGAGCAGTACTTC. Translation gives CASSQVGSGSFPYEQYF.

The chain recombines TRBV14 with TRBJ2-3, with a weak D call TRBD2 (6 bases). This CDR3 is built from 16 residues. The germline V gene has CDR1 SGHDN and CDR2 FVKESK. Trimming removed 2 bases at V and 1 base at J, with 13 bases between. The CDR3 loop is CASSQSGEMRTDTQYF. CDR3 DNA: TGTGCCAGCAGCCAATCGGGGGAGATGCGCACAGATACGCAGTATTTT. The full variable domain, with the rest looked up from reference TRBV14 and TRBJ2-3, is EAGVTQFPSHSVIEKGQTVTLRCDPISGHDNLYWYRRVMGKEIKFLLHFVKESKQDESGMPNNRFLAERTGGTYSTLKVQPAELEDSGVYFCASSQSGEMRTDTQYFGPGTRLTVL.

The V call is TRBV7-2, the J call TRBJ2-1, with D uncertain. Per the germline V gene, CDR1 is SGHTA and CDR2 is FQGNSA. V was shortened by 2 bases and J by 2 bases, with 10 bases between the two germline ends. The CDR3 sequence is 15 residues long. The DNA of the CDR3 is TGTGCCAGCAGCTTAACCCCTTCCCCCTACAATGAGCAGTTCTTC. Encoded protein: CASSLTPSPYNEQFF.

The gene calls are TRBV21-1 and TRBJ2-1; TRBD1, the table's D call, lacks a check against the DNA. TRBV21-1 is listed as a pseudogene. The CDR3 has 15 residues. The CDR3 spells CASSRQKPSYNEQFF. The CDR3 bases are TGTGCCAGCAGCAGACAGAAACCATCCTACAATGAGCAGTTCTTC.

In this sample, this clonotype turned up a few times. This CDR3 is CASSPQRAGADTQYF. Written as DNA, the CDR3 is TGTGCCAGCAGCCCCCAGCGGGCAGGGGCAGATACGCAGTATTTT. V gene TRBV11-2 combines with J gene TRBJ2-3; tentatively, D is TRBD1 or TRBD2 (6 bases each). Germline V lookup: CDR1 SGHAT, CDR2 FQNNGV. The V and J ends lost 5 bases and 4 bases respectively, with 16 bases between them. CDR3 size: 15 residues.

The genes are TRBV6-2 or TRBV6-3 and TRBJ1-6; D possibly corresponds to TRBD1 (6 bases). Germline V gives CDR1 MNHEY, CDR2 SVGEGT. The CDR3 covers 15 residues. The germline V and J ends were trimmed by 6 bases and 7 bases, with 16 bases remaining between them. CDR3: CASSNDRKINSPLHF. For the CDR3, the DNA is TGTGCCAGCAGCAATGACAGGAAGATAAATTCACCCCTCCACTTT.

The V gene is TRBV20-1, the J gene TRBJ2-7, with 8 positions matching TRBD2. The DNA end is more similar to TRBJ2-5, so the J call may be wrong. CDR3 length equals 17 residues. Germline-derived CDR1 and CDR2 are DFQATT and SNEGSKA (reference sequence). CDR3 nucleotides: TGCAGTGCTGTAACCCCGGCCCATCTAGCGGGTTGGGAGACCCAGTACTTC. This translates into CSAVTPAHLAGWETQYF.

This chain connects TRBV20-1 to TRBJ1-2; D possibly corresponds to TRBD1 (5 bases). The CDR3 runs to 15 residues. Germline CDR1 DFQATT, CDR2 SNEGSKA (reference sequence). V was clipped by 3 bases and J by 0 bases, with 14 bases between them. The CDR3 DNA reads as TGCAGTGCTAGTGAGGGGTTAGGAGCTAACTATGGCTACACCTTC. It yields the protein CSASEGLGANYGYTF.

As concerns this clonotype: The junction differs from germline at one of its ends, possibly a read error. The CDR3 nucleotides read TGCAGTGCTCGAGACCCGGGAGGGGGCTACAATGAGCAGTTCTTC. Encoded protein: CSARDPGGGYNEQFF. The gene calls are TRBV20-1 and TRBJ2-1; 8 positions match TRBD2. There are 15 residues in the CDR3. Looked up from germline, CDR1 is DFQATT and CDR2 is SNEGSKA (reference sequence).

This clonotype appeared once. V gene TRBV24-1 combines with J gene TRBJ1-2; D call uncertain. The germline V and J ends were trimmed by 5 bases and 7 bases, with 13 bases remaining between them. CDR1 is KGHDR, CDR2 SFDVKD, per germline. CDR3 size: 13 residues. The CDR3 is CATSAGGFRGYTF. The CDR3 DNA reads as TGTGCCACCAGTGCTGGCGGTTTCCGTGGCTACACCTTC.

This clonotype was counted between two and nine times. The rearrangement links TRBV6-5 to TRBJ2-5, with TRBD2 identical over 15 bases. The ends lost 6 bases at V and 4 bases at J; junction bases unmatched: 6. The V gene's germline CDR1 is MNHEY and CDR2 SVGAGI. The CDR3 contains 16 residues. CDR3 sequence reads: CASRSPGLAGGETQYF. For the CDR3, the DNA is TGTGCCAGCAGATCACCGGGACTAGCGGGAGGAGAGACCCAGTACTTC.

Turning to this clonotype: This may be a read error: a much more frequent sequence differs by one nucleotide. The chain has TRBV6-6 and TRBJ2-5, with 15 bases fitting TRBD2. The CDR3 is 16 residues long. In germline, CDR1 is MNHNY, CDR2 SVGAGI (reference sequence). Trimming took 2 bases from V and 11 from J; bases not matched to a gene: 9. This CDR3 is CASSYGRTSGRDEQYF. In DNA, the CDR3 is TGTGCCAGCAGTTACGGTAGGACTAGCGGGAGGGATGAGCAGTACTTC.